The 15 T cell receptor beta chains presented below share a single source sample, sequenced in a study of PD-L1 blockade in urothelial cancer. Time point noted: pretreatment peripheral blood. The repertoire was sequenced with immunoSEQ multiplex PCR; TCRdb's copy has only in-frame clones and lacks some. The sample shows 65,000 to 80,000 clones, roughly 90% of them seen only once. This specimen consisted of PBMCs, obtained around atezolizumab (anti-PD-L1) treatment. These receptors were taken from a man between 65 and 85 years old with urothelial cancer.

This clone was observed a single time. The CDR3 loop is CASSGLAGEVEQYF. CDR3 nucleotides: TGTGCCAGCAGTGGACTAGCGGGAGAAGTCGAGCAGTACTTC. This rearrangement joins TRBV2 to TRBJ2-7; 12 positions match TRBD2. CDR3 length: 14 amino acids. The ends lost 4 bases at V and 6 bases at J; junction bases unmatched: 4. Looked up from germline, CDR1 is SNHLY and CDR2 is FYNNEI.

This chain joins TRBV9 and TRBJ1-2, with D unclear. Germline CDR1 reads SGDLS; CDR2 reads YYNGEE. Trimming left V 0 bases short and J 4 bases short, with 7 bases between. The CDR3 totals 13 residues. The CDR3, as DNA: TGTGCCAGCAGCGTAGGAGGAGGCTATGGCTACACCTTC. Its protein product is CASSVGGGYGYTF.

The rearrangement joins TRBV10-1 to TRBJ2-7, with a tentative D call TRBD1 (6 bases). Trimming left V 3 bases short and J 5 bases short, with 17 bases between. This CDR3 contains 15 residues. Germline lookup yields CDR1 WNHNN and CDR2 SYGVQD (reference sequence). This CDR3 reads CASSERGSDWDEQYF. The CDR3 DNA sequence: TGCGCCAGCAGTGAAAGGGGGTCGGATTGGGACGAGCAGTACTTC.

CDR3 bases: TGTGCCAGCAGCGACAGCGGGAGCTGGGACATTCAGTACTTC. It specifies CASSDSGSWDIQYF. The J gene is TRBJ2-4, the V gene TRBV9, with TRBD2 matching 8 bases. The V gene end was trimmed by 3 bases and the J gene end by 8 bases; junction bases not matched to a gene: 7. Germline CDR1 reads SGDLS; CDR2 reads YYNGEE. This CDR3 has 14 amino acids. The full variable domain, completed using reference TRBV9 and TRBJ2-4, is DSGVTQTPKHLITATGQRVTLRCSPRSGDLSVYWYQQSLDQGLQFLIQYYNGEERAKGNILERFSAQQFPDLHSELNLSSLELGDSALYFCASSDSGSWDIQYFGAGTRLSVL.

This clone has at least ten counts. The gene calls are TRBV7-9 and TRBJ1-2; TRBD1 matches at 9 bases. Germline V CDR1 and CDR2: SEHNR, FQNEAQ (reference sequence). V trimming: 1 base; J trimming: 7 bases; junction bases outside the gene matches: 7. The CDR3 totals 15 residues. The CDR3 sequence: CASSLDLQGAPGYTF. In DNA form, the CDR3 reads TGTGCCAGCAGCTTAGACCTACAGGGGGCGCCTGGCTACACCTTC.

V is TRBV5-1 and J is TRBJ2-3, with 13 bases that match TRBD2. CDR1 and CDR2 (germline): SGHRS, YFSETQ. J was trimmed by 5 bases and V by 6 bases; bases with no gene match: 3. The CDR3 consists of 14 residues. The CDR3 reads CASKGLAGIDTQYF. The CDR3 DNA reads TGCGCCAGCAAGGGACTAGCGGGAATAGATACGCAGTATTTT. The whole variable domain, filled in from reference TRBV5-1 and TRBJ2-3, reads KAGVTQTPRYLIKTRGQQVTLSCSPISGHRSVSWYQQTPGQGLQFLFEYFSETQRNKGNFPGRFSGRQFSNSRSEMNVSTLELGDSALYLCASKGLAGIDTQYFGPGTRLTVL.

The chain carries TRBV19 and TRBJ2-5; 9 bases agree with TRBD2. The CDR3 contains 15 residues. Germline V gives CDR1 LNHDA, CDR2 SQIVND (reference sequence). V lost 1 base to trimming and J lost 2 bases; unmatched junction nucleotides: 2. The CDR3 DNA reads TGTGCCAGTAGTATAGGCCTAGCGGGGCAAGAGACCCAGTACTTC. Its translation is CASSIGLAGQETQYF.

The chain employs TRBV19 and TRBJ2-2, with D uncertain. CDR3 length equals 14 residues. Trimming stripped 9 bases from V and 1 base from J, with 12 bases between. Germline lookup yields CDR1 LNHDA and CDR2 SQIVND (reference sequence). CDR3 loop: CASCEAVNTGELFF. Written as DNA, the CDR3 is TGTGCCAGCTGCGAGGCGGTGAACACCGGGGAGCTGTTTTTT.

This clone was picked up a small number of times. This sequence joins TRBV20-1 and TRBJ2-1; TRBD2 matches 8 bases. CDR3 length equals 11 residues. With V trimmed by 6 bases and J by 12 bases, 7 bases remained unmatched. CDR1 and CDR2 from the germline V gene are DFQATT and SNEGSKA (reference sequence). The CDR3 nucleotides read TGCAGTGCCCGAGCTAGCGGGTTGCAGTTCTTC. Its translation: CSARASGLQFF.

This chain uses TRBV5-6 with TRBJ2-5; D is possibly TRBD2 (6 bases). CDR3 length equals 15 residues. Germline V lookup: CDR1 SGHDT, CDR2 YYEEEE. V lost 3 bases, J lost 4 bases, and 16 bases lay in between. The CDR3 sequence is CASSSDGGGRETQYF. The DNA for the CDR3 is TGTGCCAGCAGCTCAGACGGAGGAGGGCGAGAGACCCAGTACTTC.

The gene calls are TRBV18 and TRBJ2-7; maybe TRBD1 (8 bases). The germline V and J ends were trimmed by 1 base and 6 bases, with 13 bases remaining between them. CDR1 and CDR2 (germline): KGHSH, LQKENI. This CDR3 comprises 14 residues. The CDR3 region is CASSPLQGGLEQYF. CDR3 sequence (DNA): TGTGCCAGCTCACCACTACAGGGGGGGCTCGAGCAGTACTTC. The full variable domain, in which reference TRBV18 and TRBJ2-7 provide the parts outside the CDR3, is NAGVMQNPRHLVRRRGQEARLRCSPMKGHSHVYWYRQLPEEGLKFMVYLQKENIIDESGMPKERFSAEFPKEGPSILRIQQVVRGDSAAYFCASSPLQGGLEQYFGPGTRLTVT.

J is TRBJ2-1 and V is TRBV2, with a possible D match to TRBD1 (5 bases). Germline values: CDR1 SNHLY, CDR2 FYNNEI. The CDR3 covers 18 residues. V was shortened by 5 bases and J by 5 bases, with 25 bases between the two germline ends. As DNA, the CDR3 is TGTGCCAGCAGTCCAGTAGGGGCATTGAGGCGAACGGACAATGAGCAGTTCTTC. It translates to CASSPVGALRRTDNEQFF.

V is TRBV5-8 and J is TRBJ1-2; maybe TRBD1 (6 bases). Trimming removed 1 base at V and 4 bases at J, with 11 bases between. This CDR3 spans 14 amino acids. CDR1 is SGHTS and CDR2 is YDEGEE in the germline V gene. In DNA, the CDR3 is TGTGCCAGCAGCTTGACAGGGAGCGGCTATGGCTACACCTTC. Its protein is CASSLTGSGYGYTF.

The chain links TRBV18 to TRBJ2-3; 8 positions agree with TRBD1. The CDR3 loop spans 15 amino acids. J gave up 2 bases and V 2 bases, and 3 bases lay outside the gene matches. Germline V gene data show CDR1 as KGHSH and CDR2 as LQKENI. The CDR3 DNA sequence: TGTGCCAGCTCACCAAGGGACAGGTTCACAGATACGCAGTATTTT. It is translated as CASSPRDRFTDTQYF.

The CDR3 bases are TGTGCCAGCAGCACCTCCGGGGGCTACGAGCAGTACTTC. It specifies CASSTSGGYEQYF. The chain is built from TRBV21-1 and TRBJ2-7; the table's D call of TRBD2 was not tested on the DNA. TRBV21-1 is a recognized pseudogene. This CDR3 contains 13 residues.